Shown below are 21 T cell receptor beta chains from a single sample sequenced in a study of cytomegalovirus exposure and HLA in healthy donors. The PCR ran on 60 Vbeta and 13 Jbeta primers. Sequenced by immunoSEQ multiplex PCR; TCRdb stores in-frame clones only, minus some. The sample shows 100,000 or so clones, 73% of them seen only once. The sample comprised PBMCs. The receptors were gathered from a man aged 40-49 years in good health and CMV-seronegative.

In this sample, this clone turned up once. The CDR3 reads CASSPRASGYTDTQYF. In DNA, the CDR3 is TGTGCCAGCTCACCAAGGGCTAGCGGATACACAGATACGCAGTATTTT. The rearrangement uses TRBV18 and TRBJ2-3; TRBD2 agrees at 7 bases. V shed 2 bases and J 2 bases; nucleotides not matched to a gene: 7. CDR1 is KGHSH, CDR2 LQKENI, per germline. This CDR3 has 16 residues.

The rearrangement links TRBV12-5 to TRBJ2-3; TRBD1 is a possible D gene (6 bases). The CDR3 has 12 residues. The germline V and J ends were trimmed by 3 bases and 6 bases, with 7 bases remaining between them. Germline V gene lookup returns CDR1 LGHNT and CDR2 FRNRAP. The chain's CDR3 is CASGFRGDTQYF. The CDR3 DNA sequence: TGTGCTAGTGGTTTCAGGGGCGATACGCAGTATTTT.

The chain employs TRBV4-3 and TRBJ1-5, with D tentatively TRBD1 (5 bases). Germline V lookup: CDR1 LGHNA, CDR2 YSLEER. This CDR3 region has 16 residues. The V end was cut by 0 bases, the J end by 4 bases, with 13 bases between. DNA of the CDR3: TGCGCCAGCAGCCAAGATGGGTCGGGGGGGAATCAGCCCCAGCATTTT. This encodes CASSQDGSGGNQPQHF.

V and J are TRBV28 and TRBJ2-2; 10 bases fit TRBD1. The CDR3 runs 16 residues. Germline loops: CDR1 MDHEN, CDR2 SYDVKM. V lost 7 bases, J lost 0 bases, and 5 bases stayed unmatched. CDR3 sequence (DNA): TGTGCCAGCACCCGACAGGGGGCAACGAACACCGGGGAGCTGTTTTTT. Protein sequence: CASTRQGATNTGELFF.

The chain uses TRBV2 and TRBJ1-5; 8 nucleotides agree with TRBD1. The CDR3 runs to 17 residues. Germline assignment: CDR1 SNHLY and CDR2 FYNNEI. V was clipped by 6 bases and J by 7 bases; unmatched bases: 17. CDR3 nucleotide sequence: TGTGCCAGCAGCCCATGGTGGGGACAGGCCTCGGGGCAGCCCCAGCATTTT. Its protein is CASSPWWGQASGQPQHF.

The chain combines TRBV28 with TRBJ1-1; D is uncertain. This CDR3 comprises 14 residues. Germline V gene lookup returns CDR1 MDHEN and CDR2 SYDVKM. Between the trimmed V and J ends, which lost 5 bases and 2 bases, there was a span of 12 bases. The CDR3, as DNA: TGTGCCAGCAGTCCGCGGATGTTAAACACTGAAGCTTTCTTT. It codes for CASSPRMLNTEAFF.

The V and J genes are TRBV5-1 and TRBJ1-1; TRBD1 aligns across 7 bases. The V segment lost 4 bases and the J segment 6 bases; nucleotides outside the gene matches: 9. Looked up from germline, CDR1 is SGHRS and CDR2 is YFSETQ. The CDR3 contains 14 residues. The CDR3 here is CASSVTGTVSEAFF. The CDR3, as DNA: TGCGCCAGCAGCGTAACAGGGACAGTCTCTGAAGCTTTCTTT.

The chain carries TRBV7-6 and TRBJ1-1, with TRBD1 matching 9 bases. There are 17 residues in the CDR3. Germline V lookup: CDR1 SGHVS, CDR2 FNYEAQ. J lost 0 bases, V lost 6 bases, and 11 bases had no gene match. The CDR3 sequence: CASRPPPGQGMNTEAFF. As DNA, the CDR3 is TGTGCCAGCAGACCACCCCCGGGACAGGGAATGAACACTGAAGCTTTCTTT.

Only one count was recorded for this clone. CDR3 DNA: TGCGCCAGCAGCCAAGGGGGACAGGGAGGAATTTTGCCCTCATATCAGCCCCAGCATTTT. Translated: CASSQGGQGGILPSYQPQHF. The gene calls are TRBV4-1 and TRBJ1-5, with 9 positions matching TRBD1. This CDR3 contains 20 residues. Per the germline V gene, CDR1 is MGHRA and CDR2 is YSYEKL. The junction had 18 bases not matched to a gene; V was cut back by 1 base and J by 5 bases.

This clone was recorded many times. The rearrangement links TRBV14 to TRBJ2-7; D perhaps matches TRBD2 (5 bases). The CDR3 has 13 residues. CDR1 and CDR2 from the germline V gene are SGHDN and FVKESK. The V gene lost 1 base and the J gene lost 5 bases, with 9 bases spanning the gap. For the CDR3, the DNA is TGTGCCAGCAGCCAAGCTCTCGGGAACGAGCAGTACTTC. This sequence encodes CASSQALGNEQYF.

The sample holds a few counts of this clone. The rearrangement links TRBV6-4 to TRBJ2-1; D is uncertain. V gave up 3 bases and J gave up 0 bases, with 6 bases separating them. There are 14 residues in the CDR3. Germline assignment: CDR1 MRHNA and CDR2 SNTAGT. CDR3 protein: CASSEFSSYNEQFF. As DNA, the CDR3 is TGTGCCAGCAGTGAATTTAGCTCCTACAATGAGCAGTTCTTC.

In regard to this clone: The same CDR3 can be traced to other DNA sequences in this sample. The chain combines TRBV14 with TRBJ2-4; maybe TRBD1 (6 bases). Germline V lookup: CDR1 SGHDN, CDR2 FVKESK. The V end was cut by 4 bases, the J end by 1 base, with 8 bases between. This CDR3 comprises 14 residues. The CDR3 DNA is TGTGCCAGCAGCCTACAGGGCGCCAAAAACATTCAGTACTTC. Translated, it gives CASSLQGAKNIQYF. The entire variable domain, with the rest obtained from reference TRBV14 and TRBJ2-4, is as follows: EAGVTQFPSHSVIEKGQTVTLRCDPISGHDNLYWYRRVMGKEIKFLLHFVKESKQDESGMPNNRFLAERTGGTYSTLKVQPAELEDSGVYFCASSLQGAKNIQYFGAGTRLSVL.

This clone was detected only once. The chain employs TRBV5-6 and TRBJ1-3, with 8 nucleotides matching TRBD1. The CDR3 contains 15 residues. The junction had 5 bases not matched to a gene; V was cut back by 4 bases and J by 2 bases. From germline, CDR1 is SGHDT and CDR2 YYEEEE. CDR3 protein: CASSRLDRAGNTIYF. DNA of the CDR3: TGTGCCAGCAGCAGGCTGGACAGGGCTGGAAACACCATATATTTT. Filled out from reference TRBV5-6 and TRBJ1-3, the complete variable domain reads DAGVTQSPTHLIKTRGQQVTLRCSPKSGHDTVSWYQQALGQGPQFIFQYYEEEERQRGNFPDRFSGHQFPNYSSELNVNALLLGDSALYLCASSRLDRAGNTIYFGEGSWLTVV.

The chain links TRBV7-9 to TRBJ1-1; 8 nucleotides align to TRBD1. Germline V lookup: CDR1 SEHNR, CDR2 FQNEAQ (reference sequence). This CDR3 comprises 14 residues. Trimming at V came to 2 bases and at J to 11 bases, leaving 10 bases not matched to a gene. The DNA for the CDR3 is TGTGCCAGCAGCTTACCCGGCAGGGGGCTGGCTGCTTTCTTT. Amino acids: CASSLPGRGLAAFF.

This clone was detected a few times. The rearrangement uses TRBV2 and TRBJ2-7, with D maybe TRBD2 (5 bases). The length of the CDR3 is 17 residues. CDR1 and CDR2 from the germline V gene are SNHLY and FYNNEI. With 4 bases removed from V and 0 bases from J, the gap between germline ends came to 19 bases. CDR3: CASSGGSRSYSSYEQYF. CDR3 sequence (DNA): TGTGCCAGCAGTGGAGGGAGTAGAAGTTATAGCTCCTACGAGCAGTACTTC.

The chain employs TRBV5-6 and TRBJ2-5, with D perhaps TRBD1 (5 bases). The J call could be wrong; TRBJ2-7 is a better fit for the DNA end. The germline V gene has CDR1 SGHDT and CDR2 YYEEEE. The CDR3 totals 13 residues. The CDR3 reads CASSWTQAYEQYF. The CDR3 DNA sequence: TGTGCCAGCAGCTGGACACAAGCCTACGAGCAGTACTTC.

The rearrangement links TRBV12-5 to TRBJ1-4; D perhaps matches TRBD1 (6 bases). The CDR3 loop spans 16 amino acids. In germline, CDR1 is LGHNT, CDR2 FRNRAP. V was shortened by 6 bases and J by 7 bases, with 21 bases between the two germline ends. The CDR3 DNA follows: TGTGCTAGTGGACCACCACAGGGTCGCTTCGCTGAAAAACTGTTTTTT. It is translated as CASGPPQGRFAEKLFF. Drawing the rest from reference TRBV12-5 and TRBJ1-4, the complete variable domain is DARVTQTPRHKVTEMGQEVTMRCQPILGHNTVFWYRQTMMQGLELLAYFRNRAPLDDSGMPKDRFSAEMPDATLATLKIQPSEPRDSAVYFCASGPPQGRFAEKLFFGSGTQLSVL.

The rearrangement uses TRBV7-9 and TRBJ1-5; D remains unclear. In germline, CDR1 is SEHNR, CDR2 FQNEAQ (reference sequence). With 4 bases removed from V and 4 bases from J, the gap between germline ends came to 5 bases. The CDR3 is 12 amino acids. The CDR3 coding sequence is TGTGCCAGCAGCTCCCTAAATCAGCCCCAGCATTTT. Residues: CASSSLNQPQHF.

This clone was picked up a small number of times. The chain combines TRBV27 with TRBJ2-5; the D is unclear. Trimming cost V 4 bases and J 5 bases, with 14 bases left between them. CDR3 length: 14 amino acids. Germline V gives CDR1 MNHEY, CDR2 SMNVEV (reference sequence). As DNA, the CDR3 is TGTGCCAGCAGTTGGGCAGGTTTTGAGGAGACCCAGTACTTC. Translating gives CASSWAGFEETQYF.

The rearrangement links TRBV4-3 to TRBJ1-2; TRBD1 agrees at 11 bases. J lost 4 bases, V lost 0 bases, and 4 bases had no gene match. This CDR3 is 16 amino acids long. The germline gives CDR1 LGHNA, CDR2 YSLEER. Here the CDR3 reads CASSQDGTGGTYGYTF. Here the CDR3 DNA reads TGCGCCAGCAGCCAAGACGGGACAGGGGGTACCTATGGCTACACCTTC.

CDR3 sequence: CASSFPLAWHGELFF. As DNA, the CDR3 is TGTGCCAGCAGCTTTCCACTAGCGTGGCACGGGGAGCTGTTTTTT. The chain recombines TRBV13 with TRBJ2-2; 7 bases line up with TRBD2. Trimming cost V 3 bases and J 7 bases; bases outside gene matches: 8. The germline V gene has CDR1 PRHDT and CDR2 FYEKMQ (reference sequence). This CDR3 region has 15 residues. The full variable domain, with the rest looked up from reference TRBV13 and TRBJ2-2, is AAGVIQSPRHLIKEKRETATLKCYPIPRHDTVYWYQQGPGQDPQFLISFYEKMQSDKGSIPDRFSAQQFSDYHSELNMSSLELGDSALYFCASSFPLAWHGELFFGEGSRLTVL.